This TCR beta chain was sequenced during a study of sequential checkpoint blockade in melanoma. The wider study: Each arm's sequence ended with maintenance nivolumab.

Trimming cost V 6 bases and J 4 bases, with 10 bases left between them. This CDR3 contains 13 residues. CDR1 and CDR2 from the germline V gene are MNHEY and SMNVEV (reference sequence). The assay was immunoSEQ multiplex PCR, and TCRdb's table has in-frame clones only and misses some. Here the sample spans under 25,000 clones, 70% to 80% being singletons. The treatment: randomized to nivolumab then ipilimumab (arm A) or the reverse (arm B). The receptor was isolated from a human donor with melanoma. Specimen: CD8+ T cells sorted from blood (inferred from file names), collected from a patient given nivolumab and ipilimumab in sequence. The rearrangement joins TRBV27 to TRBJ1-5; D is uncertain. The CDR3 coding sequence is TGTGCCAGCAGGCCGGGTCCGAATCAGCCCCAGCATTTT. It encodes CASRPGPNQPQHF.